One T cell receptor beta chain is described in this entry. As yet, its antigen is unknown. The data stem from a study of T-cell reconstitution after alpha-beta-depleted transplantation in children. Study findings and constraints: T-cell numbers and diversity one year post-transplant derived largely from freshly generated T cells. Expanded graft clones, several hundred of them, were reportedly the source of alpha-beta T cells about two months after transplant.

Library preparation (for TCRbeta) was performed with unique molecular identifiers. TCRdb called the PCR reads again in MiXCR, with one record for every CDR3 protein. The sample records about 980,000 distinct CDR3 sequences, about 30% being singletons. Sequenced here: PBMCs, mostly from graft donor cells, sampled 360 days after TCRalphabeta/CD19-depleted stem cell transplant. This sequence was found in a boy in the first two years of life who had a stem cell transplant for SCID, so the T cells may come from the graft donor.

CDR3 sequence reads: CASSRRQGAGETQYF. For the CDR3, the DNA is TGTGCCAGCAGTCGAAGACAGGGGGCTGGGGAGACCCAGTACTTC. The V gene is TRBV12-3 or TRBV12-4, the J gene TRBJ2-5, with 10 bases lining up with TRBD1. Trimming cost V 5 bases and J 5 bases; bases outside gene matches: 8. This CDR3 comprises 15 residues.